The 27 T cell receptor beta chains listed next were all sequenced from one sample in a study of neoadjuvant anti-PD-1 for oral cavity cancer. Clones were sequenced by immunoSEQ multiplex PCR, and TCRdb holds only the in-frame ones, with some missing. Of about 68,000 clones in the sample, approximately 81% were seen once. The time point is: after neoadjuvant nivolumab, at surgical resection. The sequences come from PBMCs, collected after nivolumab (anti-PD-1) treatment. All receptors derive from a person between 40 and 85 years old with oral cavity squamous cell carcinoma.

This clone was seen just once. The chain employs TRBV10-2 and TRBJ2-7, with 10 positions matching TRBD2. CDR3 size: 16 residues. V lost 0 bases to trimming and J lost 1 base; unmatched junction nucleotides: 3. Germline CDR1 and CDR2: WSHSY and SAAADI. The CDR3 sequence: CASSESLAGGSYEQYF. In DNA form, the CDR3 reads TGCGCCAGCAGTGAGTCGTTAGCGGGAGGATCCTACGAGCAGTACTTC.

The V and J genes are TRBV7-9 and TRBJ1-2; tentatively, D is TRBD1 (6 bases). Looked up from germline, CDR1 is SEHNR and CDR2 is FQNEAQ (reference sequence). The CDR3 spans 14 residues. V was clipped by 8 bases and J by 4 bases, with 17 bases between them. The CDR3 reads CASSGAGAGYGYTF. Here the CDR3 DNA reads TGTGCCAGCTCTGGGGCAGGGGCAGGCTATGGCTACACCTTC. The full variable domain, completed using reference TRBV7-9 and TRBJ1-2, is DTGVSQNPRHKITKRGQNVTFRCDPISEHNRLYWYRQTLGQGPEFLTYFQNEAQLEKSRLLSDRFSAERPKGSFSTLEIQRTEQGDSAMYLCASSGAGAGYGYTFGSGTRLTVV.

The chain carries TRBV25-1 and TRBJ2-1; the match to TRBD2 covers 9 bases. The CDR3 has 16 amino acids. The germline gives CDR1 MGHDK, CDR2 SYGVNS. With V trimmed by 4 bases and J by 0 bases, 4 bases remained unmatched. CDR3 protein: CASSALSGSSYNEQFF. The CDR3 nucleotides are TGTGCCAGCAGTGCCCTTAGCGGGAGCTCCTACAATGAGCAGTTCTTC.

The CDR3 sequence: CASSPDRGVANQPQHF. CDR3 DNA: TGTGCCAGCTCACCGGACAGGGGGGTTGCCAATCAGCCCCAGCATTTT. This rearrangement joins TRBV18 to TRBJ1-5; TRBD1 matches at 10 bases. This CDR3 is built from 16 residues. V gave up 3 bases and J gave up 3 bases; unmatched junction bases: 5. CDR1 is KGHSH, CDR2 LQKENI, per germline.

The rearrangement links TRBV28 to TRBJ2-5, with D possibly matching TRBD1 (7 bases). The CDR3 has 16 amino acids. Trimming removed 3 bases from V and 4 bases from J, with 18 bases in between. Germline V CDR1 and CDR2: MDHEN, SYDVKM. The DNA for the CDR3 is TGTGCCAGCAGTTTGGGTAGGGGGCAGGAGGGAGAGACCCAGTACTTC. Translation: CASSLGRGQEGETQYF.

The chain recombines TRBV29-1 with TRBJ1-1; D remains unclear. Per germline, CDR1 SQVTM and CDR2 ANQGSEA. The V end lost 4 bases, the J end lost 5 bases, and 5 bases lay between the germline ends. The CDR3 has 10 residues. CDR3 sequence: CSVGRTEAFF. The CDR3 nucleotides are TGCAGCGTTGGACGTACTGAAGCTTTCTTT. The full variable domain, with the rest looked up from reference TRBV29-1 and TRBJ1-1, is SAVISQKPSRDICQRGTSLTIQCQVDSQVTMMFWYRQQPGQSLTLIATANQGSEATYESGFVIDKFPISRPNLTFSTLTVSNMSPEDSSIYLCSVGRTEAFFGQGTRLTVV.

The chain recombines TRBV21-1 with TRBJ2-5; the table assigns TRBD2, which was not confirmed against the DNA. TRBV21-1 is given as a pseudogene. This CDR3 comprises 17 residues. CDR3 amino acids: CASSGGLAGGIQETQYF. CDR3 DNA sequence: TGTGCCAGCAGCGGGGGACTAGCGGGAGGGATCCAAGAGACCCAGTACTTC.

The chain uses TRBV5-1 and TRBJ1-2; unclear D gene. This CDR3 region has 13 residues. V was clipped by 3 bases and J by 2 bases, with 8 bases between them. CDR1 is SGHRS, CDR2 YFSETQ, per germline. CDR3 protein: CASSSEANYGYTF. The CDR3, as DNA: TGCGCCAGCAGCTCTGAAGCGAACTATGGCTACACCTTC. The complete variable domain, with remaining parts taken from reference TRBV5-1 and TRBJ1-2, reads KAGVTQTPRYLIKTRGQQVTLSCSPISGHRSVSWYQQTPGQGLQFLFEYFSETQRNKGNFPGRFSGRQFSNSRSEMNVSTLELGDSALYLCASSSEANYGYTFGSGTRLTVV.

This clone turned up a few times. At one end the junction does not follow the germline gene, possibly because of a read error. The chain combines TRBV13 with TRBJ1-3; D is unclear. Germline V lookup: CDR1 PRHDT, CDR2 FYEKMQ (reference sequence). The CDR3 spans 13 residues. The CDR3 nucleotides are TGTGCCAGCAGCTTAGGCCAGTTGACCGGGAGGAATTTT. Its protein product is CASSLGQLTGRNF.

This rearrangement joins TRBV7-2 to TRBJ1-2; D gene uncertain. The CDR3 is 15 amino acids. The V gene's germline CDR1 is SGHTA and CDR2 FQGNSA. V lost 0 bases and J 4 bases, leaving 12 bases between the germline ends. The CDR3 region is CASSLAIGLGYGYTF. CDR3 nucleotide sequence: TGTGCCAGCAGCTTAGCTATAGGGTTGGGCTATGGCTACACCTTC.

This clone is deemed medium-sized. The V and J genes are TRBV11-2 and TRBJ1-2; D may be TRBD1 (5 bases). CDR3 length: 11 amino acids. Trimming took 0 bases from V and 14 from J, leaving 10 bases between them. CDR1 and CDR2 from the germline V gene are SGHAT and FQNNGV. DNA of the CDR3: TGTGCCAGCAGCTTAGACCAGGGAAAGACCTTC. Protein sequence: CASSLDQGKTF.

The chain couples TRBV27 to TRBJ1-2, with TRBD1 as a possible D gene (5 bases). The CDR3 runs to 13 residues. The V end was cut by 2 bases, the J end by 7 bases, with 11 bases between. Germline CDR1 MNHEY, CDR2 SMNVEV (reference sequence). The CDR3 loop reads CASSLQGRAGYTF. CDR3 DNA: TGTGCCAGCAGTTTACAGGGTCGTGCTGGCTACACCTTC.

The chain links TRBV7-2 to TRBJ2-1; TRBD2 matches at 11 bases. V lost 5 bases, J lost 3 bases, and 6 bases stayed unmatched. CDR1 SGHTA and CDR2 FQGNSA come from the germline V gene. CDR3 length: 16 amino acids. The CDR3: CASSRVGTSGYNEQFF. The CDR3 nucleotides are TGTGCCAGCAGCCGCGTCGGGACTAGCGGCTACAATGAGCAGTTCTTC.

V and J are TRBV9 and TRBJ1-3; D perhaps matches TRBD1 (6 bases). V dropped 1 base and J dropped 0 bases, with 11 bases sitting between them. CDR1 SGDLS and CDR2 YYNGEE come from the germline V gene. The CDR3 runs 16 residues. CDR3 coding DNA: TGTGCCAGCAGCGTACAGGGGTTTCTCTCTGGAAACACCATATATTTT. It yields the protein CASSVQGFLSGNTIYF.

The J gene is TRBJ2-1, the V gene TRBV5-4; a possible D gene is TRBD2 (6 bases). This CDR3 contains 15 residues. Trimming removed 4 bases at V and 1 base at J, with 12 bases between. Germline CDR1 is SGHNT and CDR2 is YYREEE (reference sequence). This chain's CDR3 is CASSKGGNSYNEQFF. In nucleotides, the CDR3 is TGTGCCAGCAGCAAGGGCGGGAATTCCTACAATGAGCAGTTCTTC.

In its sample, this clone ranks as medium-sized. The rearrangement joins TRBV10-1 to TRBJ2-7, with TRBD2 identical over 7 bases. The CDR3 runs to 16 residues. Trimming removed 3 bases from V and 2 bases from J; junction bases left unmatched: 10. Germline values: CDR1 WNHNN, CDR2 SYGVQD (reference sequence). Here the CDR3 reads CASSEGPPTSAYEQYF. The CDR3 DNA reads as TGCGCCAGCAGTGAAGGGCCCCCTACTAGCGCCTACGAGCAGTACTTC.

The chain uses TRBV28 and TRBJ1-5; TRBD1 aligns across 9 bases. The CDR3 is 13 amino acids. CDR1 is MDHEN and CDR2 is SYDVKM in the germline V gene. The V and J ends lost 7 bases and 7 bases, in that order; junction bases with no gene match: 5. CDR3 sequence (DNA): TGTGCCAGCACCGGGACAGGGAGACAGCCCCAGCATTTT. It codes for CASTGTGRQPQHF.

The sample holds one count of this clone. The rearrangement links TRBV27 to TRBJ1-2, with a tentative D call TRBD1 (6 bases). Per germline, CDR1 MNHEY and CDR2 SMNVEV (reference sequence). This CDR3 has 14 amino acids. V lost 5 bases, J lost 6 bases, and 16 bases lay in between. Here the CDR3 DNA reads TGTGCCAGCAGTCGGAGGATACAGGGCCATGGCTACACCTTC. This translates into CASSRRIQGHGYTF.

The V call is TRBV19, the J call TRBJ2-5; the D call may be TRBD1 or TRBD2 (5 bases each). There are 14 residues in the CDR3. Germline loops: CDR1 LNHDA, CDR2 SQIVND (reference sequence). Trimming shortened V by 0 bases and J by 7 bases, and 12 bases separated the two germline ends. CDR3 region: CASSIDGRGVTQYF. For the CDR3, the DNA is TGTGCCAGTAGTATAGATGGTAGAGGGGTGACCCAGTACTTC.

V is TRBV29-1 and J is TRBJ2-4; 11 bases match TRBD1. This CDR3 comprises 13 residues. Trimming cost V 2 bases and J 9 bases; bases outside gene matches: 3. The V gene's germline CDR1 is SQVTM and CDR2 ANQGSEA. CDR3 sequence reads: CSVERDRGSIQYF. CDR3 coding DNA: TGCAGCGTTGAAAGGGACAGGGGGAGCATTCAGTACTTC.

The chain joins TRBV7-9 to TRBJ2-1, with a tentative D call TRBD2 (6 bases). Germline CDR1 is SEHNR and CDR2 is FQNEAQ (reference sequence). V dropped 6 bases and J dropped 0 bases, with 15 bases sitting between them. The CDR3 is 16 amino acids. The CDR3 coding sequence is TGTGCCAGCAGGCGGGGAGACACTCCCTCCTACAATGAGCAGTTCTTC. It translates to CASRRGDTPSYNEQFF. Supplemented by reference TRBV7-9 and TRBJ2-1, the full variable domain reads DTGVSQNPRHKITKRGQNVTFRCDPISEHNRLYWYRQTLGQGPEFLTYFQNEAQLEKSRLLSDRFSAERPKGSFSTLEIQRTEQGDSAMYLCASRRGDTPSYNEQFFGPGTRLTVL.

The rearrangement links TRBV5-1 to TRBJ1-4; 7 bases align to TRBD1. The germline V gene encodes CDR1 SGHRS and CDR2 YFSETQ. V lost 5 bases and J lost 6; bases outside the gene matches: 4. The CDR3 consists of 13 residues. CDR3 sequence (DNA): TGCGCCAGCAGAGACAGGGAAGATGAAAAACTGTTTTTT. It codes for CASRDREDEKLFF.

V gene TRBV2 combines with J gene TRBJ2-3; D unclear. The CDR3 has 14 residues. Deletions cut 4 bases from V and 2 bases from J, with 10 bases between. Germline CDR1 is SNHLY and CDR2 is FYNNEI. CDR3 coding DNA: TGTGCCAGCAGTGTCGATTCGTACACAGATACGCAGTATTTT. This encodes CASSVDSYTDTQYF.

The CDR3 protein is CASSLGGSYSTDTQYF. As DNA, the CDR3 is TGCGCCAGCAGCTTAGGGGGTTCTTATAGCACAGATACGCAGTATTTT. The chain uses TRBV5-1 and TRBJ2-3; D possibly corresponds to TRBD1 (6 bases). Trimming cost V 2 bases and J 0 bases, with 13 bases left between them. Germline lookup yields CDR1 SGHRS and CDR2 YFSETQ. The CDR3 has 16 residues.

The V gene is TRBV27, the J gene TRBJ1-3, with D uncertain. This CDR3 has 15 amino acids. Germline lookup yields CDR1 MNHEY and CDR2 SMNVEV (reference sequence). Trimming removed 5 bases from V and 0 bases from J, with 11 bases in between. The DNA of the CDR3 is TGTGCCAGCAGTGCCGAAGGAGGCTCTGGAAACACCATATATTTT. Translating it yields CASSAEGGSGNTIYF.

The rearrangement joins TRBV30 to TRBJ2-5; the D gene is possibly TRBD2 (5 bases). The CDR3 consists of 13 residues. Deletions cut 5 bases from V and 5 bases from J, with 15 bases between. The V gene's germline CDR1 is GTSNPN and CDR2 SVGIG (reference sequence). The CDR3 spells CAWSRGLWETQYF. The DNA of the CDR3 is TGTGCCTGGTCCCGGGGTTTATGGGAGACCCAGTACTTC.

J is TRBJ1-1 and V is TRBV6-5, with a possible D match to TRBD1 (5 bases). Germline V CDR1 and CDR2: MNHEY, SVGAGI. The V gene lost 3 bases and the J gene lost 3 bases, with 14 bases spanning the gap. The CDR3 length is 15 residues. Written as DNA, the CDR3 is TGTGCCAGCAGTTATAAGGGGAGTCCTTACACTGAAGCTTTCTTT. Encoded protein: CASSYKGSPYTEAFF.